Listed below are T cell receptor beta chains from one sample, sequenced in a study of T-cell reconstitution after alpha-beta-depleted transplantation in children. One entry per CDR3 protein, called by TCRdb with MiXCR from the PCR reads. The table shows a few hundred thousand distinct CDR3 sequences, with 10% to 15% occurring only once. Material: PBMCs, mostly from graft donor cells, obtained 360 days after TCRalphabeta/CD19-depleted stem cell transplant. Every receptor here comes from a male patient younger than 18 who had a stem cell transplant for acute myeloid leukemia, so the T cells may come from the graft donor. Each CDR3 is given with its conserved first and last residue. The D gene is left open where the match is weak. Rows give clone size only sometimes, using once, few, many, or a class for an expanded clone.

clone_size | cdr3_length | d_call | j_call | v_call | cdr3_aa | cdr3_nt
. | 15 | TRBD1 | TRBJ1-2 | TRBV28 | CASTTQRQGVWGYTF | TGTGCCAGCACCACCCAGAGACAGGGCGTATGGGGCTACACCTTC
. | 16 | . | TRBJ1-3 | TRBV3-1 | CASSQDLRAVGNTIYF | TGTGCCAGCAGCCAAGATTTAAGGGCTGTCGGAAACACCATATATTTT
few | 19 | TRBD1 | TRBJ1-5 | TRBV12-3/TRBV12-4 | CASSHGTGEARYSNQPQHF | TGTGCCAGCAGCCATGGGACAGGGGAGGCGAGGTATAGCAATCAGCCCCAGCATTTT
many | 11 | . | TRBJ2-7 | TRBV29-1 | CSVETAYEQYF | TGCAGCGTTGAGACAGCCTACGAGCAGTACTTC
. | 16 | . | TRBJ1-2 | TRBV4-3 | CASSQEKNRGSYGYTF | TGCGCCAGCAGCCAAGAGAAAAATCGGGGTAGCTATGGCTACACCTTC
. | 15 | TRBD2 | TRBJ2-5 | TRBV10-3 | CAISETSGLSAAQYF | TGTGCCATCAGTGAGACTAGCGGTCTCAGCGCCGCCCAGTACTTC
. | 15 | TRBD1 | TRBJ2-2 | TRBV6-2/TRBV6-3 | CASRRQGEYTGELFF | TGTGCCAGCAGGAGACAGGGAGAGTATACCGGGGAGCTGTTTTTT
few | 15 | TRBD1 | TRBJ2-3 | TRBV9 | CASSGPGGTWDTQYF | TGTGCCAGCAGCGGACCAGGGGGCACGTGGGATACGCAGTATTTT
. | 14 | TRBD2 | TRBJ2-7 | TRBV20-1 | CSAGSAGGVGEQYF | TGCAGTGCTGGCTCGGCGGGAGGGGTAGGCGAGCAGTACTTC
few | 14 | . | TRBJ2-1 | TRBV12-3/TRBV12-4 | CASSLIVGGHEQFF | TGTGCCAGCAGTTTAATAGTTGGGGGCCATGAGCAGTTCTTC
few | 16 | . | TRBJ2-7 | TRBV15 | CATSREIGADAYEQYF | TGTGCCACCAGCAGAGAAATCGGCGCCGACGCCTACGAGCAGTACTTC
. | 14 | TRBD1 | TRBJ2-7 | TRBV12-3/TRBV12-4 | CASSISTGGYEQYF | TGTGCCAGCAGTATCTCGACAGGGGGCTACGAGCAGTACTTC
. | 13 | . | TRBJ2-7 | TRBV29-1 | CSVEVRAPYEQYF | TGCAGCGTTGAGGTCAGGGCTCCCTACGAGCAGTACTTC
many | 17 | TRBD1 | TRBJ2-1 | TRBV6-2/TRBV6-3 | CASSYSGTVNSYNEQFF | TGTGCCAGCAGTTATTCCGGGACAGTAAACTCCTACAATGAGCAGTTCTTC
few | 15 | . | TRBJ2-1 | TRBV5-1 | CASSLAPGIYNEQFF | TGCGCCAGCAGCTTGGCCCCAGGGATTTACAATGAGCAGTTCTTC
few | 19 | TRBD2 | TRBJ2-7 | TRBV5-6 | CASSFLTIPGLAGKDEQYF | TGTGCCAGCAGCTTTTTGACAATTCCGGGACTAGCGGGAAAAGACGAGCAGTACTTC
. | 16 | TRBD2 | TRBJ2-1 | TRBV7-3 | CASSSPGTRFSNEQFF | TGTGCCAGCAGCTCGCCCGGGACTAGATTTTCCAATGAGCAGTTCTTC
few | 14 | TRBD2 | TRBJ2-1 | TRBV24-1 | CATSDWGLAGPMFF | TGTGCCACCAGTGATTGGGGACTAGCGGGGCCCATGTTCTTC
many | 15 | TRBD2 | TRBJ2-5 | TRBV15 | CATSKTSGMEETQYF | TGTGCCACCAGCAAGACTAGCGGGATGGAGGAGACCCAGTACTTC
. | 14 | . | TRBJ2-2 | TRBV11-3 | CASRFDTQTGELFF | TGTGCCAGCAGATTCGACACTCAAACCGGGGAGCTGTTTTTT
many | 14 | . | TRBJ2-2 | TRBV14 | CASSQVGYTGELFF | TGTGCCAGCAGCCAAGTCGGCTACACCGGGGAGCTGTTTTTT
few | 15 | . | TRBJ2-5 | TRBV29-1 | CSVGLYSVSQETQYF | TGCAGCGTGGGGCTATATAGCGTATCCCAAGAGACCCAGTACTTC
few | 16 | . | TRBJ1-3 | TRBV28 | CASSAGVLYPGNTIYF | TGTGCCAGCAGTGCAGGGGTCCTATACCCCGGAAACACCATATATTTT
few | 16 | . | TRBJ2-1 | TRBV5-1 | CASSSRGGTSYNEQFF | TGCGCCAGCAGCTCACGAGGGGGTACTTCCTACAATGAGCAGTTCTTC
few | 15 | . | TRBJ2-4 | TRBV5-5 | CASSFPSLAKNIQYF | TGTGCCAGCAGCTTCCCCAGTCTAGCCAAAAACATTCAGTACTTC
. | 14 | . | TRBJ2-1 | TRBV20-1 | CSAPPMGSYNEQFF | TGCAGTGCCCCTCCGATGGGATCCTACAATGAGCAGTTCTTC
few | 15 | . | TRBJ2-1 | TRBV20-1 | CSARGYWSSYNEQFF | TGCAGTGCTAGAGGTTACTGGAGCTCCTACAATGAGCAGTTCTTC
few | 15 | . | TRBJ2-2 | TRBV6-2/TRBV6-3 | CASSRIPEFTGELFF | TGTGCCAGCAGCCGAATACCGGAGTTCACCGGGGAGCTGTTTTTT
few | 17 | TRBD2 | TRBJ2-1 | TRBV28 | CASSFGLAGRLGNEQFF | TGTGCCAGCAGTTTCGGGCTAGCGGGCCGGTTAGGGAATGAGCAGTTCTTC
few | 18 | . | TRBJ2-1 | TRBV4-3 | CASSQGRTGVTSYNEQFF | TGCGCCAGCAGCCAAGGGAGGACGGGGGTCACCTCCTACAATGAGCAGTTCTTC
few | 15 | . | TRBJ2-2 | TRBV27 | CASMWAGINTGELFF | TGTGCCAGCATGTGGGCAGGGATCAACACCGGGGAGCTGTTTTTT
few | 14 | . | TRBJ2-1 | TRBV15 | CATSLSRARDEQFF | TGTGCCACCTCTTTATCGAGGGCCAGGGATGAGCAGTTCTTC
. | 14 | . | TRBJ2-5 | TRBV5-5 | CASSLVGTRETQYF | TGTGCCAGCAGCTTGGTGGGGACCCGAGAGACCCAGTACTTC
. | 15 | . | TRBJ2-5 | TRBV7-3 | CASSPLPSVRETQYF | TGTGCCAGCAGCCCTCTACCCTCCGTGAGAGAGACCCAGTACTTC
few | 15 | . | TRBJ2-2 | TRBV29-1 | CSVEEAGGHTGELFF | TGCAGCGTTGAGGAGGCAGGGGGGCACACCGGGGAGCTGTTTTTT
many | 14 | . | TRBJ2-1 | TRBV20-1 | CSASRGSSYNEQFF | TGCAGTGCTAGTAGGGGGAGCTCCTACAATGAGCAGTTCTTC
. | 12 | . | TRBJ2-1 | TRBV24-1 | CATSVVNNEQFF | TGTGCCACCAGTGTAGTAAACAATGAGCAGTTCTTC